These T cell receptor beta chains were read from a single sample in a study of T-cell reconstitution after alpha-beta-depleted transplantation in children. TCRdb itself ran the PCR reads through MiXCR, one entry per CDR3 protein. The data show more than 200,000 distinct CDR3 sequences, with roughly 23% seen just once and about 2.5% held by the top ten. Sequenced material: PBMCs, taken before TCRalphabeta/CD19-depleted stem cell transplant. All receptors derive from a girl aged 2 to 10 with Fanconi anemia, due to receive a stem cell transplant. The CDR3 runs from the conserved cysteine through the conserved F or W. The D gene is left open where the match is weak. Part of the rows lack a size; the others show once, few, many or a class for expanded clones.

CDR3 DNA,CDR3 protein,clone size,J gene,D gene,V gene
TGCGCCAGCGGTAGGACAGGGGTTACCCAGTACTTC,CASGRTGVTQYF,.,TRBJ2-5,TRBD1,TRBV23-1
TGCGCCAGCAGCTTTGAGGCCAACGCAGATACGCAGTATTTT,CASSFEANADTQYF,few,TRBJ2-3,.,TRBV5-1
TGTGCCAGCAGAACACGACAGGGGTACTATGGCTACACCTTC,CASRTRQGYYGYTF,.,TRBJ1-2,TRBD1,TRBV6-5
TGTGCCAGCACGGACAGGGTGCAAGAGACCCAGTACTTC,CASTDRVQETQYF,many,TRBJ2-5,TRBD1,TRBV6-6
TGCAGTGCTAGAGATAGCGGGCGGGACTACGAGCAGTACTTC,CSARDSGRDYEQYF,many,TRBJ2-7,TRBD2,TRBV20-1
TGCAGCGTGGTGGGAATCACCGGGGAGCTGTTTTTT,CSVVGITGELFF,.,TRBJ2-2,.,TRBV29-1
TGTGCCAGCAGCCCCAAGCACCCCGGGGAGCTGTTTTTT,CASSPKHPGELFF,many,TRBJ2-2,.,TRBV9
TGTGCCAGCAGTCCGGGGACGGCGGGATTACAAGAGACCCAGTACTTC,CASSPGTAGLQETQYF,few,TRBJ2-5,.,TRBV12-3/TRBV12-4
TGTGCCAGCAGTCACGAACTCGGGGAGCTGTTTTTT,CASSHELGELFF,.,TRBJ2-2,.,TRBV6-2/TRBV6-3
TGCAGCGCCGTAGCGGGTTCGAGAGCAGATACGCAGTATTTT,CSAVAGSRADTQYF,many,TRBJ2-3,TRBD2,TRBV29-1
TGCAGTCTTAGGACAGGGACAGCCAGCGTTTTGCCCCAAGAGACCCAGTACTTC,CSLRTGTASVLPQETQYF,.,TRBJ2-5,TRBD1,TRBV20-1
TGTGCCAGCAGCTCCCTGAGACGGGACTGGACTCCCTATGGCTACACCTTC,CASSSLRRDWTPYGYTF,.,TRBJ1-2,.,TRBV7-2
TGTGCCAGCAGCTTCATCGGGGGTCTGAGCACAGATACGCAGTATTTT,CASSFIGGLSTDTQYF,.,TRBJ2-3,.,TRBV7-2
TGTGCCAGCAGTTACTCGATCAGGGGGCAGGAAGATACGCAGTATTTT,CASSYSIRGQEDTQYF,few,TRBJ2-3,TRBD1,TRBV6-5
TGCAGCGTTAGGGGGCAGAAAGAGACCCAGTACTTC,CSVRGQKETQYF,.,TRBJ2-5,TRBD1,TRBV29-1
TGTGCCAGCAGTGAACAGGGATCCGAGCAGTACTTC,CASSEQGSEQYF,many,TRBJ2-7,.,TRBV12-3/TRBV12-4
TGCAGTGCTAGAGTGGGATGGGGACAGAGTCTTTACGAGCAGTACTTC,CSARVGWGQSLYEQYF,many,TRBJ2-7,TRBD1,TRBV20-1
TGCAGTGCGAAGACAGGGACCTACGAGCAGTACTTC,CSAKTGTYEQYF,.,TRBJ2-7,TRBD1,TRBV20-1
TGTGCCAGCGGGCCGGGACAGGGTCGGGCTAATGAAAAACTGTTTTTT,CASGPGQGRANEKLFF,many,TRBJ1-4,TRBD1,TRBV12-3/TRBV12-4
TGCAGCGTTGAGAGGGCTAGCGGGGGGAGCACCGGGGAGCTGTTTTTT,CSVERASGGSTGELFF,few,TRBJ2-2,TRBD2,TRBV29-1
TGCAGCGTTGAAGGGCTAGCTGGGGACTACGAGCAGTACTTC,CSVEGLAGDYEQYF,many,TRBJ2-7,.,TRBV29-1
TGTGCCAGCAGCCAGGGGAGAGAGGAGACCCAGTACTTC,CASSQGREETQYF,.,TRBJ2-5,.,TRBV7-3
TGCAGTGCTGGACTAGCGGGAGTCCGCACAGATACGCAGTATTTT,CSAGLAGVRTDTQYF,many,TRBJ2-3,TRBD2,TRBV20-1
TGTGCCAGCAGTTCGGATCGACTAGTGCGTCGAGAGACCCAGTACTTC,CASSSDRLVRRETQYF,few,TRBJ2-5,.,TRBV28
TGTACCAGCAGCCGACCGGGACTAGCGGGGGCTAGCTCCTACAATGAGCAGTTCTTC,CTSSRPGLAGASSYNEQFF,.,TRBJ2-1,TRBD2,TRBV12-3/TRBV12-4
TGCAGCGTTCCCGCGGGAGGGCCGTACGAGCAGTACTTC,CSVPAGGPYEQYF,few,TRBJ2-7,TRBD2,TRBV29-1
TGTGCCAGCAGTGACCCAGGGACCGGATCCGGGGCCAACGTCCTGACTTTC,CASSDPGTGSGANVLTF,.,TRBJ2-6,.,TRBV25-1
TGTGCCAGCAGTGACTCGTTTGCCAGGGTTAACACCGGGGAGCTGTTTTTT,CASSDSFARVNTGELFF,.,TRBJ2-2,.,TRBV6-4
TGCAGCGTTGAATGGTTTACGAGGGGAGAGCAGTACTTC,CSVEWFTRGEQYF,.,TRBJ2-7,.,TRBV29-1
TGTGCCAGCAGACCGGGGCTCGCTTCCTACGAGCAGTACTTC,CASRPGLASYEQYF,many,TRBJ2-7,.,TRBV12-3/TRBV12-4
TGTGCCAGCAACCCGGCGGGGCGGCTGGATACGCAGTATTTT,CASNPAGRLDTQYF,few,TRBJ2-3,.,TRBV7-6
TGCAGCGTTCCGGGCGGGTCGCAATACGAGCAGTACTTC,CSVPGGSQYEQYF,many,TRBJ2-7,.,TRBV29-1
TGTGCCAGCAGCTTCGGACTAGCGGGGGGCCAAGAGACCCAGTACTTC,CASSFGLAGGQETQYF,few,TRBJ2-5,TRBD2,TRBV5-4
TGTGCCAGGGAGACAGGGCCGTCCTACAATGAGCAGTTCTTC,CARETGPSYNEQFF,.,TRBJ2-1,TRBD1,TRBV2
TGTGCCAGCAGTCCTCAGGGCAATGAGCAGTTCTTC,CASSPQGNEQFF,many,TRBJ2-1,.,TRBV12-3/TRBV12-4
TGTGCCAGCACGAACGCAGATACGCAGTATTTT,CASTNADTQYF,.,TRBJ2-3,.,TRBV7-9
TGTGCCAGTAGCGCAGGTTACGGCTATGGCTACACCTTC,CASSAGYGYGYTF,many,TRBJ1-2,.,TRBV12-3/TRBV12-4
TGTGCCAGCAACGGGGGATTCGCTAGCGGGGGCCTAGGGAGGTTCTTC,CASNGGFASGGLGRFF,few,TRBJ2-1,TRBD2,TRBV2
TGTGCCAGCAGTTTAGGGGGGACATTTGAAGCTTTCTTT,CASSLGGTFEAFF,many,TRBJ1-1,.,TRBV12-3/TRBV12-4
TGTGCCATCAGTGAGGGACTAACCTACAGCGCAGATACGCAGTATTTT,CAISEGLTYSADTQYF,many,TRBJ2-3,.,TRBV10-3
TGTGCCAGCTCACTCGCAGGGTCGGTGGGCTACAATGAGCAGTTCTTC,CASSLAGSVGYNEQFF,few,TRBJ2-1,.,TRBV18